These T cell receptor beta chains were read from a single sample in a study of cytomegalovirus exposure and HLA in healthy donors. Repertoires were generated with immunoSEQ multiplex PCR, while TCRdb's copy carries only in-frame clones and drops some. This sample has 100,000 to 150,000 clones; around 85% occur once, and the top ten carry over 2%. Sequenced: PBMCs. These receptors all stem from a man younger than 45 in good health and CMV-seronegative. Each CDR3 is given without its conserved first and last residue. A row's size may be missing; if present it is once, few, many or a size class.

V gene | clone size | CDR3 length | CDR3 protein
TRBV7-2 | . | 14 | ASSLLSAGARQPQH
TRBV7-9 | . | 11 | ASSLQGIDGYT
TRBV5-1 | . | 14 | ASSTGPWGGNSPLH
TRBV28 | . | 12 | ASRTGGSGNTIY
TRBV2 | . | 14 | ASSEAASGVTDTQY
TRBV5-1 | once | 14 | ASSLAGGTGNQPQH
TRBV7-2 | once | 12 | ASSSPGPGNTIY
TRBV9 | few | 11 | ASSPGTVGGYT
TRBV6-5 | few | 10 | ASRDGAGELF
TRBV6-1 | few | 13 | ASSSGSGGNQPQH
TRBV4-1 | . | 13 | ASSLRDISSYEQY
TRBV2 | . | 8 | ASSLREQY
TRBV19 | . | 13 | ASSTGQGSSYEQY
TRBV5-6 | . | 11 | ASSKNRGQPQH
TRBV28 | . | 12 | ASSPRGSFRGYT
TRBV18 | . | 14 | ASSQSRTAMNTEAF
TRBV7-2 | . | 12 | ASIDRGLNYGYT
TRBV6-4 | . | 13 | ASLPGTSGAHEQY
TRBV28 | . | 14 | ASSPTGLGVYNEQF
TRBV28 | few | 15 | ASSTPPRGAQSDTQY
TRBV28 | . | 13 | ASSLLSPMNTEAF
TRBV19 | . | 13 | ASSPRDREADTQY
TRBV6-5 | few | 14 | ASSYLQGRSTYEQY